This TCR beta chain was captured in a study of beta chain features in type 1 diabetes. The table lists this clone with a few counts. The antigen is not known. Since all of the isolated RNA was reverse transcribed, expressed TCRB transcripts were what got sequenced. Sequencing used immunoSEQ multiplex PCR; TCRdb keeps in-frame clones, though not all of them. The sample carries roughly 180,000 clones, about 13% recorded once. Study outcomes and limitations: Whatever favoring of shorter templates PCR might show would apply equally to patients and controls.

Sequenced material: central memory CD4+ T cells from blood. This TCR derives from a woman aged 18-29 years in good health.

Written as DNA, the CDR3 is TGTGCCAGCACAATCGACAGGGTTGGTCAGCCCCAGCATTTT. Translation gives CASTIDRVGQPQHF. V usage is TRBV2 and J usage is TRBJ1-5, with 7 bases that match TRBD1. CDR3 length equals 14 residues. Germline loops: CDR1 SNHLY, CDR2 FYNNEI. After removal of 7 bases from V and 6 bases from J, the junction contained 9 bases not matched to a gene. The variable domain in full, completed from reference TRBV2 and TRBJ1-5, reads EPEVTQTPSHQVTQMGQEVILRCVPISNHLYFYWYRQILGQKVEFLVSFYNNEISEKSEIFDDQFSVERPDGSNFTLKIRSTKLEDSAMYFCASTIDRVGQPQHFGDGTRLSIL.